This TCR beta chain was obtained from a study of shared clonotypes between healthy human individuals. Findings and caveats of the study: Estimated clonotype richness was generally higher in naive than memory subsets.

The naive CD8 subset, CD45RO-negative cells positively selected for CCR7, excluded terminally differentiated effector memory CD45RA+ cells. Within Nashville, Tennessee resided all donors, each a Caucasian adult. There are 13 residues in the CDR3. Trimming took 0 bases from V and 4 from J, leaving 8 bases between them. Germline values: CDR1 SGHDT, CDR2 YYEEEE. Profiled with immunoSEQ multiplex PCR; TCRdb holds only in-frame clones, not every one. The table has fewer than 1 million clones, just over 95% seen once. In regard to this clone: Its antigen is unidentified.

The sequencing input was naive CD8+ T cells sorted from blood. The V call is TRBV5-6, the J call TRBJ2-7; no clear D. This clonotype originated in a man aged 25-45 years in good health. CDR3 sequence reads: CASSLVTAYEQYF. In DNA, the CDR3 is TGTGCCAGCAGCTTGGTTACAGCATACGAGCAGTACTTC.